The sequence of this T cell receptor beta chain was determined in a study of cytomegalovirus exposure and HLA in healthy donors. Comment on this clone: Its cognate antigen is unknown.

Whole-study results and caveats: A later analysis found that most CMV-associated TCR beta chains appeared HLA-restricted. From TCR beta sequences, most subjects' HLA-A and HLA-B alleles were reportedly predicted accurately.

CDR3 length equals 16 residues. Germline CDR1 and CDR2: SGHVS and FNYEAQ. V lost 1 base to trimming and J lost 0 bases; unmatched junction nucleotides: 2. The PCR made use of 60 Vbeta and 13 Jbeta primers. Libraries were prepared by immunoSEQ multiplex PCR; TCRdb keeps only in-frame clonotypes and omits some of them. Of over 65,000 clones listed, over 65% are singletons. The TCR sequence derives from a man aged 50 to 60 in good health and CMV-seronegative. The material sequenced was PBMCs. This chain uses TRBV7-6 with TRBJ2-5; the match to TRBD2 covers 10 bases. Here the CDR3 reads CASSLGTSGNQETQYF. CDR3 DNA sequence: TGTGCCAGCAGCTTAGGGACTAGCGGCAACCAAGAGACCCAGTACTTC.